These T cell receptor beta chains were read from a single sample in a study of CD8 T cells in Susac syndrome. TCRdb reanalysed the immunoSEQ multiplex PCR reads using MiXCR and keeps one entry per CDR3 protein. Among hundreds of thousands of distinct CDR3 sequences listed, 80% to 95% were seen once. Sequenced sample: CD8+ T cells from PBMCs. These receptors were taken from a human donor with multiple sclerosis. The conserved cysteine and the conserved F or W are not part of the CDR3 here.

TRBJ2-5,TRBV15,ATSRDLGLGVQETQY
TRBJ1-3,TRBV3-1,ASSPLTEGNTIY
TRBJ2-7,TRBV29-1,SASPHGREQY
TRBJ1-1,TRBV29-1,SGAWDIMNTEAF
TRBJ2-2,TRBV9,ASSVEGANTGELF
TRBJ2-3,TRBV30,AWGTSGSSTDTQY
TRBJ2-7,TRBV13,ASSLGLMGGPAYEQY
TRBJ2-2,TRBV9,ASRESGSPPGELF
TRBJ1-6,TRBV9,ASSASGGYSPLH
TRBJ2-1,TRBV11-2,ASSFQARWTSGGDNEQF
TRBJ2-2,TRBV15,ATSRTNTGELF
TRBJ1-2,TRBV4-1,ASSQDWNRQGDGYT
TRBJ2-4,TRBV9,ASSVGGDIAKNIQY
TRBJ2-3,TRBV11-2,ASSLGSSLWVTDTQY
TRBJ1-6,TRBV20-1,SAADRDNSPLH
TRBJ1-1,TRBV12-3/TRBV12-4,ASRGEGGEAF
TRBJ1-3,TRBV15,ATSINRDRGLNTIY
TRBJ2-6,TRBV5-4,ASSYSSLTSGANVLT
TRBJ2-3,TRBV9,ASSELAPDTQY
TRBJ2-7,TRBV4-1,TSSQELTSVAYEQY
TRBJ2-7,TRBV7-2,ASSTGDSTYEQY
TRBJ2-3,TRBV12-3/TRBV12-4,ASSPQPSTDTQY
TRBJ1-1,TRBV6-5,ASSWTLEDTEAF
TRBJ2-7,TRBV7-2,ASSLKPPQYEQY
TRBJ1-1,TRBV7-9,ASSLTSSNTEAF
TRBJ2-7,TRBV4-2,ASSQEGGQFYEQY
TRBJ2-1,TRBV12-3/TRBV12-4,ASSLAGLSYNEQF
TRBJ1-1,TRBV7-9,AVAPQGDFMNTEAF
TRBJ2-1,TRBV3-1,ASSHGTGSSYNEQF
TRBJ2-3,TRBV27,ASSLSTTGTDTQY
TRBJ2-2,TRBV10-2,ASRGSRNAGELF